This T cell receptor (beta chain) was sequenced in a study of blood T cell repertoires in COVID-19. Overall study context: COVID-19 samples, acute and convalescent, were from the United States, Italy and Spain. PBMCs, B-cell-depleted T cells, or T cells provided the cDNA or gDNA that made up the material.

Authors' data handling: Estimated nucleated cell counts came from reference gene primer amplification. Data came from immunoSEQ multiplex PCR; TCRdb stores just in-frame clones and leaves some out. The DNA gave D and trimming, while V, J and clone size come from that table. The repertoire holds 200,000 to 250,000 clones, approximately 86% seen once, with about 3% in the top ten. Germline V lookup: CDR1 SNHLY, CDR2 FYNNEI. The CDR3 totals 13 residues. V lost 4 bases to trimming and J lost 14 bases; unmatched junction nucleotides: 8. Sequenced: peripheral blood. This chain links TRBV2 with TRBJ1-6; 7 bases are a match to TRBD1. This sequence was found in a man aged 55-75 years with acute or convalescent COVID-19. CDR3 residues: CASSGQGRVALHF. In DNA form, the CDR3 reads TGTGCCAGCAGTGGACAGGGAAGAGTAGCCCTCCACTTT.